The 8 T cell receptor beta chains reported below all come from one sample, sequenced in a study of post-analysis software for immune sequencing data. These receptors lack a known antigen. The TCR beta cDNA libraries carried unique molecular identifiers. One entry per CDR3 protein results from TCRdb running MiXCR on the PCR reads. Of about half a million distinct CDR3 sequences listed, approximately 46% are singletons. Whole-study results and caveats: TRBV5-6, TRBV5-1 and TRBV20-1 were among five TRBV segments more frequent in patients than controls.

Sequences were obtained from blood. Receptors originate from a girl aged 5-17 years with multiple sclerosis.

The V and J genes are TRBV25-1 and TRBJ2-6; maybe TRBD1 (6 bases). Trimming pared 8 bases from V and 0 bases from J, leaving 14 bases between. This CDR3 spans 16 amino acids. Germline V gives CDR1 MGHDK, CDR2 SYGVNS. The CDR3 DNA sequence: TGTGCCAGCGGGGGCACCCGGAGCTCTGGGGCCAACGTCCTGACTTTC. It translates to CASGGTRSSGANVLTF.

The chain is built from TRBV27 and TRBJ2-4, with D possibly being TRBD1 or TRBD2 (5 bases each). The germline V gene encodes CDR1 MNHEY and CDR2 SMNVEV (reference sequence). Trimming pared 5 bases from V and 3 bases from J, leaving 11 bases between. CDR3 length: 14 amino acids. As DNA, the CDR3 is TGTGCCAGCAGTAAAGGGGAGTTCAAAAACATTCAGTACTTC. The encoded protein is CASSKGEFKNIQYF.

This clonotype was seen only a few times. The chain employs TRBV7-8 and TRBJ2-1, with D possibly matching TRBD2 (5 bases). The germline V gene has CDR1 SGHVS and CDR2 FQNEAQ. This CDR3 has 14 residues. Trimming cost V 1 base and J 11 bases, with 15 bases left between them. The CDR3 loop is CASSLEGWTRQQFF. Here the CDR3 DNA reads TGTGCCAGCAGCTTAGAAGGCTGGACTCGTCAGCAGTTCTTC.

The chain joins TRBV1 to TRBJ2-3; the D call of TRBD2 is as the table states it, not checked on the DNA. TRBV1 is a recognized pseudogene. The CDR3 spans 18 residues. CDR3 residues: CTSSHLSGSSPSTDTQYF. CDR3 nucleotides: TGCACCAGCAGCCACCTTAGCGGGAGCTCCCCTAGCACAGATACGCAGTATTTT.

On this clonotype: The missing conserved phenylalanine or tryptophan at the end of this CDR3 makes a read error likely. The rearrangement links TRBV6-6 to TRBJ2-3; D is perhaps TRBD2 (5 bases). V was clipped by 0 bases and J by 0 bases, with 10 bases between them. This CDR3 has 16 amino acids. Germline CDR1 and CDR2: MNHNY and SVGAGI (reference sequence). CDR3 DNA: TGTGCCAGCAGTTACTCGCAGCGGACTAGCACAGATACGCAGTATTTG. Amino acids: CASSYSQRTSTDTQYL.

This sequence joins TRBV27 and TRBJ2-5; D tentatively reads TRBD1 or TRBD2 (6 bases each). The CDR3 is made up of 12 amino acids. The V end was cut by 8 bases, the J end by 4 bases, with 11 bases between. Germline CDR1 is MNHEY and CDR2 is SMNVEV (reference sequence). This CDR3 is CASGGLGETQYF. The DNA for the CDR3 is TGTGCCAGCGGGGGGCTGGGAGAGACCCAGTACTTC.

In regard to this clonotype: A read error may explain this, as a much larger clone is one base away. The CDR3 reads CASSPQGISNPPQHF. The CDR3 DNA reads TGTGCCAGCTCACCACAGGGGATTAGCAATCCGCCCCAGCATTTT. The gene calls are TRBV18 and TRBJ1-5; D is possibly TRBD1 (5 bases). This CDR3 comprises 15 residues. The germline V gene encodes CDR1 KGHSH and CDR2 LQKENI. Together with reference TRBV18 and TRBJ1-5, the CDR3 gives the full variable domain: NAGVMQNPRHLVRRRGQEARLRCSPMKGHSHVYWYRQLPEEGLKFMVYLQKENIIDESGMPKERFSAEFPKEGPSILRIQQVVRGDSAAYFCASSPQGISNPPQHFGDGTRLSIL.

This chain's CDR3 is CATSRDPPAGNNQPQHF. DNA for the CDR3: TGTGCCACCAGCAGAGATCCGCCGGCAGGGAATAATCAGCCCCAGCATTTT. The chain recombines TRBV15 with TRBJ1-5; tentative D call: TRBD1 (5 bases). This CDR3 spans 17 amino acids. V shed 0 bases and J shed 4 bases, with 16 bases lying between them. From germline, CDR1 is LNHNV and CDR2 YYDKDF (reference sequence).